The sequence of this T cell receptor beta chain was determined in a study of cytomegalovirus exposure and HLA in healthy donors. Study results and caveats: No immune exposure information besides CMV serostatus was available. Analysis was carried out at a later point, and it linked a missense DCLRE1C variant to TCR beta V- and J-gene trimming. In a later analysis, parvovirus B19, influenza, CMV and Epstein-Barr virus appeared linked to several top co-occurrence clusters. Accurate predictions that matched the HLA-A and HLA-B alleles of most subjects were reportedly made from TCR beta sequences.

The V gene's germline CDR1 is MNHEY and CDR2 SMNVEV (reference sequence). The CDR3 has 15 amino acids. After removal of 5 bases from V and 4 bases from J, the junction contained 7 bases not matched to a gene. Primers included in the PCR were 60 Vbeta and 13 Jbeta primers. Data came from immunoSEQ multiplex PCR; TCRdb stores just in-frame clones and leaves some out. The sample records fewer than 200,000 clones, roughly 70% being singletons. Of note for this clone: Its antigen remains unidentified.

The chain recombines TRBV27 with TRBJ1-2; 10 nucleotides match TRBD1. Input material: PBMCs. The sequence came from a girl aged 10 to 17 in good health and CMV-seronegative. Here the CDR3 reads CASSPGTGASYGYTF. The DNA for the CDR3 is TGTGCCAGCAGTCCAGGGACAGGGGCAAGCTATGGCTACACCTTC.